What follows is one T cell receptor (beta chain) and its context. As handled by the study authors: Amplification of reference gene primers provided the estimated nucleated cell counts. Data came from immunoSEQ multiplex PCR; TCRdb stores just in-frame clones and leaves some out. The D gene and trimming were derived from the DNA, and the V and J assignments and clone size from that table. Of 30,000 to 40,000 clones in the sample, about four fifths were seen once. Germline V CDR1 and CDR2: SGHNT, YENEEA. This CDR3 comprises 13 residues. With 5 bases removed from V and 8 bases from J, the gap between germline ends came to 10 bases. The sample comes from a study of blood T cell repertoires in COVID-19. Study-wide context: From the United States, Italy and Spain came samples of acute and convalescent COVID-19. PBMCs, B-cell-depleted T cells, or T cells provided the cDNA or gDNA that made up the material.

The source material was peripheral blood. This clonotype was obtained from a man aged 50 to 59 with acute or convalescent COVID-19. The chain couples TRBV11-3 to TRBJ1-6; no clear D. CDR3 nucleotides: TGTGCCAGCAGCCGAGGCCCGGATTCACCCCTCCACTTT. It encodes CASSRGPDSPLHF.